The rows below give T cell receptor beta chains drawn from one sample of a study of shared clonotypes between healthy human individuals. The repertoire was sequenced with immunoSEQ multiplex PCR; TCRdb's copy has only in-frame clones and lacks some. The sample includes a few million clones, about 92% of them seen just once. The sequencing sample was made of naive CD4+ T cells from PBMCs. The receptor set was obtained from a man aged 18-30 years in good health. Some clones in this sample may be carry-over from other donors' samples. Each CDR3 is given with its conserved first and last residue. D genes are given only for firm matches. Clone sizes are given selectively: once, few, many, or a class where the clone is expanded.

TRBV5-1	.	few	TRBJ1-1	TGCGCCAGTCGCACGTGGGCCTTTTGCTTT	CASRTWAFCF
TRBV5-1	TRBD2	.	TRBJ2-1	TGCGCCAGCAGCTTTGGGACTAGCTCCCACAATGAGCAGTTCTTC	CASSFGTSSHNEQFF
TRBV5-1	TRBD2	.	TRBJ2-1	TGCGCCAGCAGCTTTCTAGCGGGAGCCAATGAGCAGTTCTTC	CASSFLAGANEQFF
TRBV30	.	.	TRBJ2-6	TGTGCCTGGAGTGTGGGCTCTGGGGCCAACGTCCTGACTTTC	CAWSVGSGANVLTF
TRBV18	.	.	TRBJ2-7	TGTGCCAGCTCACTTCTCCTTCTCAGGGACGCCTACGAGCAGTACTTC	CASSLLLLRDAYEQYF
TRBV11-3	.	.	TRBJ2-4	TGTGCCAGCAGCTTGGGCGGGACAAAAAACATTCAGTACTTC	CASSLGGTKNIQYF
TRBV7-2	.	.	TRBJ2-7	TGTGCCAGCAGCTTGTTTCAGCTAACCTACGAGCAGTACTTC	CASSLFQLTYEQYF
TRBV9	.	.	TRBJ2-6	TGTGCCAGCAGCGCCGGGACGGGTCGCTCTGGGGCCAACGTCCTGACTTTC	CASSAGTGRSGANVLTF
TRBV5-1	TRBD1	.	TRBJ2-7	TGCGCCAGCAGCCCGATGCCTCTGACAGGGGGTAGGTACGAGCAGTACTTC	CASSPMPLTGGRYEQYF
TRBV5-4	TRBD1	.	TRBJ2-5	TGTGCCAGCAGCCAAGGGACAGGACAAGAGACCCAGTACTTC	CASSQGTGQETQYF
TRBV27	.	once	TRBJ2-5	TGTGCCAGCAGGTTAAGTGGGGGGGAGACCCAGTACTTC	CASRLSGGETQYF
TRBV6-1	TRBD1	.	TRBJ2-1	TGTGCCAGCAGTGAAGTAAGGGACAGAGACAATGAGCAGTTCTTC	CASSEVRDRDNEQFF
TRBV7-3	.	.	TRBJ2-5	TGTGCCAGCAGCTCGGGGTCTCGGGAGACCCAGTACTTC	CASSSGSRETQYF
TRBV14	.	.	TRBJ2-5	TGTGCCAGCAGCCAAAGTGCGGTATCAGAGACCCAGTACTTC	CASSQSAVSETQYF
TRBV7-8	TRBD1	.	TRBJ1-5	TGTGCCAGCAGCCCTGACAGGGATGGCCAGCCCCAGCATTTT	CASSPDRDGQPQHF
TRBV7-2	TRBD1	.	TRBJ2-5	TGTGCCAGCAGCTTAGGGGTGGGACAGGGAATCGGCCAGTACTTC	CASSLGVGQGIGQYF
TRBV5-4	TRBD2	.	TRBJ2-1	TGTGCCAGCAGCTTGGCGGGGGGTGAGCAGTTCTTC	CASSLAGGEQFF
TRBV2	TRBD1	.	TRBJ2-1	TGTGCCAGTCGACAGGGCAATGAGCAGTTCTTC	CASRQGNEQFF
TRBV30	TRBD1	.	TRBJ1-2	TGTGCCTGGAGTGGAAGGGACAGGGGTTTTCATGGCTACACCTTC	CAWSGRDRGFHGYTF
TRBV12-5	.	.	TRBJ2-1	TGTGCTAGTGGTTTGGCAGGGGCCTACAATGAGCAGTTCTTC	CASGLAGAYNEQFF
TRBV5-1	.	.	TRBJ1-1	TGCGCCAGCAGCTCCGGGACCAACATGAACACTGAAGCTTTCTTT	CASSSGTNMNTEAFF
TRBV5-1	.	.	TRBJ1-2	TGCGCCAGCAGCCAAGCCCCGGGACGACAATATTATGGCTACACCTTC	CASSQAPGRQYYGYTF
TRBV6-9	.	.	TRBJ2-7	TGTGCCACCTCAGCCCGTCCGGCCGTCTACGAGCAGTACTTC	CATSARPAVYEQYF
TRBV5-1	.	.	TRBJ2-7	TGCGCCAGCAGCTTGGGCGGCGGATCCTACGAGCAGTACTTC	CASSLGGGSYEQYF
TRBV28	.	.	TRBJ1-2	TGTGCCAGCAGTTTAGGGGGGAACTATGGCTACACCTTC	CASSLGGNYGYTF
TRBV7-8	.	.	TRBJ2-7	TGTGCCAGCAGCTTAGCCGGCGGCCCCTACGAGCAGTACTTC	CASSLAGGPYEQYF
TRBV7-9	TRBD1	once	TRBJ1-1	TGTGCCAGCAGCCAACAGGGGGTCACTGAAGCTTTCTTT	CASSQQGVTEAFF
TRBV7-9	TRBD2	.	TRBJ2-1	TGTGCCAGCAGCTCGCCTAGCGGGAGCTACAATGAGCAGTTCTTC	CASSSPSGSYNEQFF
TRBV2	.	.	TRBJ1-3	TGTGCCAGCAGAAAGGAACAACACTCTGGAAACACCATATATTTT	CASRKEQHSGNTIYF
TRBV28	TRBD1	.	TRBJ1-2	TGTGCCAGCATGGGACAGACCTTCTATGGCTACACCTTC	CASMGQTFYGYTF
TRBV5-1	.	.	TRBJ1-1	TGCGCCAGCAGCCCGGCACAGAACACTGAAGCTTTCTTT	CASSPAQNTEAFF